One and the same sample provided the 16 T cell receptor beta chains below, sequenced in a study of Tregs in tolerant kidney transplant recipients. These TCRs are of unknown antigen specificity. Assay used: immunoSEQ multiplex PCR; TCRdb lists only in-frame clones, some missing. The repertoire includes roughly 10,000 clones, about 90% of them detected once, and roughly 6% sits in the top ten. This specimen was Tregs from blood cultured with allogeneic cells, taken before the transplant. The receptors come from a human patient who received a combined kidney and bone marrow transplant.

The genes are TRBV19 and TRBJ2-5; perhaps TRBD2 as D (6 bases). Deletions cut 8 bases from V and 7 bases from J, with 11 bases between. This CDR3 comprises 11 residues. Germline values: CDR1 LNHDA, CDR2 SQIVND (reference sequence). The CDR3 coding sequence is TGTGCCAGTCAATCGGGGGTGACCCAGTACTTC. It is translated as CASQSGVTQYF.

The CDR3 nucleotides are TGTGCCAGCAGCTTTATACAGGACAATGAGCAGTTCTTC. Translated, it gives CASSFIQDNEQFF. The V and J genes are TRBV13 and TRBJ2-1; D possibly corresponds to TRBD1 (5 bases). The CDR3 loop spans 13 amino acids. CDR1 and CDR2 (germline): PRHDT, FYEKMQ (reference sequence). V lost 3 bases and J lost 5, with 8 bases in between.

V is TRBV30 and J is TRBJ1-2, with D perhaps matching TRBD1 (6 bases). Germline-derived CDR1 and CDR2 are GTSNPN and SVGIG (reference sequence). CDR3 size: 15 residues. The V and J ends lost 2 bases and 7 bases respectively, with 20 bases between them. The CDR3 region has the DNA TGTGCCTGGAGTCCCAGGCGGGGGGCGCAGTTTGGCTACACCTTC. Translation gives CAWSPRRGAQFGYTF.

V is TRBV18 and J is TRBJ1-3; D unresolved. Trimming took off 4 bases at V and 8 bases at J, with 18 bases between the two ends. This CDR3 spans 15 amino acids. The V gene's germline CDR1 is KGHSH and CDR2 LQKENI. CDR3 protein: CASSRRSPVGDTIYF. The CDR3 nucleotides are TGTGCCAGCTCACGTCGGTCCCCGGTCGGGGACACCATATATTTT.

V gene TRBV5-1 combines with J gene TRBJ2-3, with D possibly TRBD2 on 6 matching bases. The CDR3 extends over 14 amino acids. Germline-derived CDR1 and CDR2 are SGHRS and YFSETQ. V was cut by 5 bases and J by 0 bases, with 10 bases left in between. The CDR3 sequence: CASRTGLSTDTQYF. The CDR3 DNA follows: TGCGCCAGCAGAACGGGACTTAGCACAGATACGCAGTATTTT.

The rearrangement uses TRBV27 and TRBJ2-7, with D perhaps matching TRBD2 (5 bases). The CDR3 contains 15 residues. Trimming removed 0 bases from V and 4 bases from J, with 13 bases in between. The germline V gene encodes CDR1 MNHEY and CDR2 SMNVEV (reference sequence). CDR3 in amino acids: CASSLSRPPGYEQYF. CDR3 nucleotide sequence: TGTGCCAGCAGTTTATCACGGCCTCCGGGGTACGAGCAGTACTTC.

The V gene is TRBV2, the J gene TRBJ1-2, with 7 bases lining up with TRBD1. The CDR3 contains 15 residues. The J segment lost 7 bases and the V segment lost 6 bases, leaving 14 bases of the junction unmatched. Germline V lookup: CDR1 SNHLY, CDR2 FYNNEI. This chain's CDR3 is CASSPRGQLGTGYTF. CDR3 in DNA: TGTGCCAGCAGCCCAAGGGGGCAGCTAGGGACTGGCTACACCTTC. Complete variable domain (other parts from reference TRBV2 and TRBJ1-2): EPEVTQTPSHQVTQMGQEVILRCVPISNHLYFYWYRQILGQKVEFLVSFYNNEISEKSEIFDDQFSVERPDGSNFTLKIRSTKLEDSAMYFCASSPRGQLGTGYTFGSGTRLTVV.

V and J are TRBV27 and TRBJ1-2; 9 positions agree with TRBD1. This CDR3 contains 14 residues. The V segment lost 6 bases and the J segment 8 bases; nucleotides outside the gene matches: 10. CDR1 and CDR2 from the germline V gene are MNHEY and SMNVEV (reference sequence). The CDR3 spells CASRIGGQGRGYTF. The CDR3 nucleotides are TGTGCCAGCAGAATAGGGGGACAGGGACGGGGCTACACCTTC.

This sequence joins TRBV6-1 and TRBJ2-1, with 8 bases that match TRBD1. The CDR3 is made up of 14 amino acids. Germline-derived CDR1 and CDR2 are MNHNS and SASEGT. J was trimmed by 4 bases and V by 10 bases; bases with no gene match: 9. CDR3: CATRDQGAYNEQFF. The CDR3 bases are TGTGCCACCAGGGACCAGGGGGCTTACAATGAGCAGTTCTTC.

As to this clone: Relative to the germline gene, one junction end is altered; a read error may explain this. The chain recombines TRBV5-4 with TRBJ2-2; 8 nucleotides align to TRBD2. CDR3 length: 16 amino acids. Germline V gene data show CDR1 as SGHNT and CDR2 as YYREEE (reference sequence). CDR3 sequence reads: CASSSWSSGRTGELFF. CDR3 sequence (DNA): TGTGCCAGCAGCTCCTGGTCTAGCGGGCGCACCGGGGAGCTTTTTTTT. Full variable domain (remainder filled in from reference TRBV5-4 and TRBJ2-2): ETGVTQSPTHLIKTRGQQVTLRCSSQSGHNTVSWYQQALGQGPQFIFQYYREEENGRGNFPPRFSGLQFPNYSSELNVNALELDDSALYLCASSSWSSGRTGELFFGEGSRLTVL.

The CDR3 region is CASSRIGTSHSYEQYF. The CDR3 bases are TGTGCCAGCAGCCGGATAGGGACTAGCCACTCCTACGAGCAGTACTTC. The chain has TRBV7-3 and TRBJ2-7, with 9 bases aligning to TRBD2. The germline V gene has CDR1 SGHTA and CDR2 FQGTGA. J gave up 0 bases and V 5 bases, and 8 bases lay outside the gene matches. This CDR3 spans 16 amino acids.

The chain joins TRBV6-1 to TRBJ1-1, with 7 bases lining up with TRBD1. Losses at the gene ends were 6 bases for V and 4 bases for J; bases not matched to a gene: 8. The germline gives CDR1 MNHNS, CDR2 SASEGT. The CDR3 loop spans 14 amino acids. The CDR3 DNA follows: TGTGCCAGCAGAGACAGGGCGCATATCACTGAAGCTTTCTTT. It specifies CASRDRAHITEAFF.

The chain carries TRBV5-1 and TRBJ1-4; possibly TRBD1 for D (6 bases). Per germline, CDR1 SGHRS and CDR2 YFSETQ. The CDR3 has 18 amino acids. Between the trimmed V and J ends, which lost 4 bases and 5 bases, there was a span of 24 bases. The CDR3 DNA reads as TGCGCCAGCAGCCGTACAGGGTGGGGGGATCCGACAAATGAAAAACTGTTTTTT. Amino acid sequence: CASSRTGWGDPTNEKLFF.

The chain employs TRBV18 and TRBJ1-2, with 7 nucleotides matching TRBD1. Germline V gene data show CDR1 as KGHSH and CDR2 as LQKENI. V shed 3 bases, J shed 7 bases, and the junction held 5 bases outside the gene matches. The CDR3 is 13 residues long. In DNA, the CDR3 is TGTGCCAGCTCACCGGACAGGTCCGGTGGCTACACCTTC. It translates to CASSPDRSGGYTF.

The chain carries TRBV19 and TRBJ1-1, with D unresolved. Trimming removed 6 bases at V and 1 base at J, with 3 bases between. The CDR3 sequence is 11 residues long. Germline V gene lookup returns CDR1 LNHDA and CDR2 SQIVND (reference sequence). The DNA for the CDR3 is TGTGCCAGTAGGCAGAACACTGAAGCTTTCTTT. Encoded protein: CASRQNTEAFF.

This chain connects TRBV5-1 to TRBJ1-1, with a possible D match to TRBD1 (5 bases). Per germline, CDR1 SGHRS and CDR2 YFSETQ. Trimming left V 2 bases short and J 5 bases short, with 13 bases between. CDR3 length: 14 residues. The CDR3 DNA is TGCGCCAGCAGCTTCGATCAGGGTTTTACTGAAGCTTTCTTT. This encodes CASSFDQGFTEAFF. Supplemented by reference TRBV5-1 and TRBJ1-1, the full variable domain reads KAGVTQTPRYLIKTRGQQVTLSCSPISGHRSVSWYQQTPGQGLQFLFEYFSETQRNKGNFPGRFSGRQFSNSRSEMNVSTLELGDSALYLCASSFDQGFTEAFFGQGTRLTVV.